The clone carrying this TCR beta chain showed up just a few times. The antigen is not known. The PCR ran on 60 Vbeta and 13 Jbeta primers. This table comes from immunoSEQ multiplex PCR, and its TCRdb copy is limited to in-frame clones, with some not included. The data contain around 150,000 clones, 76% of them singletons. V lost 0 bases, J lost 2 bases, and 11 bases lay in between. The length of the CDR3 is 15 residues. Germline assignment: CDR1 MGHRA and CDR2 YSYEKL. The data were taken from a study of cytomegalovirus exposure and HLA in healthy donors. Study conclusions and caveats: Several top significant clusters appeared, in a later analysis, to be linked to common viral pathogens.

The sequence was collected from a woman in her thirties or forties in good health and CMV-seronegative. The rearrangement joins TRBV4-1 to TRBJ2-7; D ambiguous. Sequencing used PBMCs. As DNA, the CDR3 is TGCGCCAGCAGCCAAGATCCTAACAGTCCCTACGAGCAGTACTTC. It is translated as CASSQDPNSPYEQYF.